These T cell receptor beta chains were read from a single sample in a study of blood T cell repertoires in COVID-19. The protocol was immunoSEQ multiplex PCR, while the TCRdb copy is restricted to in-frame clones and leaves out a portion. The table records some 400,000 clones, approximately 80% of them present only once. The source material was peripheral blood. These receptors originate from a human donor with acute or convalescent COVID-19. The donor label of this sample is uncertain. CDR3s include the opening cysteine and the closing phenylalanine or tryptophan. A D gene is named only where the DNA matches it firmly. Clone sizes are given selectively: once, few, many, or a class where the clone is expanded.

V: TRBV4-1
J: TRBJ1-3
D: -
length: 16
size: once
CDR3: CASSQGEQVTGNTIYF
DNA: TGCGCCAGCAGCCAAGGGGAACAGGTCACTGGAAACACCATATATTTT

V: TRBV7-2
J: TRBJ2-1
D: TRBD2
length: 14
size: -
CDR3: CASSLALERGKVFF
DNA: TGTGCCAGCAGCTTAGCGCTCGAGCGGGGTAAGGTGTTCTTC

V: TRBV6-5
J: TRBJ1-1
D: -
length: 15
size: few
CDR3: CASSYSGDGNTEAFF
DNA: TGTGCCAGCAGTTACTCGGGAGACGGGAACACTGAAGCTTTCTTT

V: TRBV5-1
J: TRBJ2-3
D: -
length: 14
size: once
CDR3: CASSLGLALDTQYF
DNA: TGCGCCAGCAGCTTGGGTTTAGCCCTGGATACGCAGTATTTT

V: TRBV19
J: TRBJ2-1
D: TRBD2
length: 18
size: once
CDR3: CASSLDVSGGGSYNEQFF
DNA: TGTGCCAGTAGCCTCGACGTTAGCGGGGGGGGCTCCTACAATGAGCAGTTCTTC

V: TRBV11-3
J: TRBJ1-1
D: -
length: 13
size: -
CDR3: CASSLAKGTEAFF
DNA: TGTGCCAGCAGCTTAGCGAAGGGGACTGAAGCTTTCTTT

V: TRBV28
J: TRBJ1-5
D: -
length: 15
size: -
CDR3: CASNKGGGGGQPQHF
DNA: TGTGCCAGCAACAAGGGAGGGGGAGGGGGTCAGCCCCAGCATTTT

V: TRBV7-2
J: TRBJ1-1
D: -
length: 13
size: -
CDR3: CASSPRGRTEAFF
DNA: TGTGCCAGCAGCCCCAGGGGACGCACTGAAGCTTTCTTT

V: TRBV5-6
J: TRBJ2-1
D: TRBD1
length: 16
size: -
CDR3: CASSETGKGSYNEQFF
DNA: TGTGCCAGCAGCGAGACAGGGAAGGGCTCCTACAATGAGCAGTTCTTC

V: TRBV5-1
J: TRBJ2-3
D: -
length: 15
size: few
CDR3: CASNRQVSSTDTQYF
DNA: TGCGCCAGCAATCGACAGGTATCTAGCACAGATACGCAGTATTTT

V: TRBV6-5
J: TRBJ2-5
D: -
length: 16
size: -
CDR3: CASSLQRGWIQETQYF
DNA: TGTGCCAGCAGTTTACAAAGGGGCTGGATACAAGAGACCCAGTACTTC